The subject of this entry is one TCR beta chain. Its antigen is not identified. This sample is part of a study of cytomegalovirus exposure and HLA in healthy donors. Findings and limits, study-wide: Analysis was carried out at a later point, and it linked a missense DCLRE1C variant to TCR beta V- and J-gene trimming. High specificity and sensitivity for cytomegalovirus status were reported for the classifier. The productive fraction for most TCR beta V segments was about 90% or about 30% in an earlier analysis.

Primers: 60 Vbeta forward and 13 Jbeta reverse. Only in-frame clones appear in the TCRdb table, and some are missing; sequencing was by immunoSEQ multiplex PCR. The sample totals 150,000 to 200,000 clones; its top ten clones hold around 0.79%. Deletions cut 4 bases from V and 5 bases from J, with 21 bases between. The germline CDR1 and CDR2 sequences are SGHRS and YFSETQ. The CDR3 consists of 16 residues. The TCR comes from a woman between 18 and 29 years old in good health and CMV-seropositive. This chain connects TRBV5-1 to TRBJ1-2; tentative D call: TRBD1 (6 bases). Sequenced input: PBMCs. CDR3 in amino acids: CASSAQTGTRYYGYTF. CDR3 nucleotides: TGCGCCAGCAGCGCACAAACAGGGACGCGATATTATGGCTACACCTTC.